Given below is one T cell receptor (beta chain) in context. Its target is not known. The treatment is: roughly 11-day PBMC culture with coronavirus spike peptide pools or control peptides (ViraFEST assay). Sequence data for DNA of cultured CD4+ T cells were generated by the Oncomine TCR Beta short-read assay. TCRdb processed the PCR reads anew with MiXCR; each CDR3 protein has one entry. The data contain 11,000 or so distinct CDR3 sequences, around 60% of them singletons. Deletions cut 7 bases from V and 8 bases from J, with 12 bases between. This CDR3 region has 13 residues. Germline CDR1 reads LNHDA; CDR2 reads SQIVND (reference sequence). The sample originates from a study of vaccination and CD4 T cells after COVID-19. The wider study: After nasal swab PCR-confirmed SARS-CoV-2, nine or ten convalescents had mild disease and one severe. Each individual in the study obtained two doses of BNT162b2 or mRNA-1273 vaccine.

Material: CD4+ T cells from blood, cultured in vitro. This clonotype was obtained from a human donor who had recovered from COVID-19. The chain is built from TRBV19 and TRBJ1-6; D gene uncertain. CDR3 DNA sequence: TGTGCCAGTACCCCGGACGGTTATTCACCCCTCCACTTT. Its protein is CASTPDGYSPLHF.